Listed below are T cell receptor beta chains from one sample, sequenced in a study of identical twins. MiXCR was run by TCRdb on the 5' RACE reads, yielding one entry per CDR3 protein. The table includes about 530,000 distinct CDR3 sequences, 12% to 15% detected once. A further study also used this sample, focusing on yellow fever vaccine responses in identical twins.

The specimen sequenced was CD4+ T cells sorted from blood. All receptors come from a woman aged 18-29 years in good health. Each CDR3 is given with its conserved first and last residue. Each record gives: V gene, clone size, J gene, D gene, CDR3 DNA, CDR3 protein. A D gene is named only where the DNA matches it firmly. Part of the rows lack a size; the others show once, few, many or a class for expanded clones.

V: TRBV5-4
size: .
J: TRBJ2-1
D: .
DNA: TGTGCCAGCAGCGGGGGGGGGCCTGGGTGGAATGAGCAGTTCTTC
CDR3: CASSGGGPGWNEQFF

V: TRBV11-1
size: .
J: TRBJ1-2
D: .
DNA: TGTGCCAGCAGCTTAATGGGAGGAGCTAACTATGGCTACACCTTC
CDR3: CASSLMGGANYGYTF

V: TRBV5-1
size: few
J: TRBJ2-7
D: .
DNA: TGCGCCAGCAGCTCGACCCAAGGGGGAGCCTACGAGCAGTACTTC
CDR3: CASSSTQGGAYEQYF

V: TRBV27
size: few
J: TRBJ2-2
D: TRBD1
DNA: TGTGCCAGCAGTTCAATCCCGGGACAGACCTACCAGCTGTTTTTT
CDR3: CASSSIPGQTYQLFF

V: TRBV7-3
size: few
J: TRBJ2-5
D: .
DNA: TGTGCCAGCAGCTTAACGTCCGGGACACAAGAGACCCAGTACTTC
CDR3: CASSLTSGTQETQYF

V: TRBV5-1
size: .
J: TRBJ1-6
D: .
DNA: TGCGCCAGCAGCTTTTCTGCCGATTCACCCCTCCACTTT
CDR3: CASSFSADSPLHF

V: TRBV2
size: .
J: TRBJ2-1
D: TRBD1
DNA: TGTGCCAGCACCGGGGACAGGGGCTCCTACAATGAGCAGTTCTTC
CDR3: CASTGDRGSYNEQFF

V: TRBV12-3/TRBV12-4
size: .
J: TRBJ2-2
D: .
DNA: TGTGCCAGCAGTTTACCCCAATCGAGTACCGGGGAGCTGTTTTTT
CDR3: CASSLPQSSTGELFF

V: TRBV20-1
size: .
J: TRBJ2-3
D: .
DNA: TGCAGTGCTATTGGCCGGGGAACTAGCACAGATACGCAGTATTTT
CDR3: CSAIGRGTSTDTQYF

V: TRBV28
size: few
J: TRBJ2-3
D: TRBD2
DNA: TGTGCCAGCAGTTTACCGACGGGACTACGTACGCAGTATTTT
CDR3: CASSLPTGLRTQYF

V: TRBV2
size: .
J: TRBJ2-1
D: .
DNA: TGTGCCAGCAGTGGAGTGGGGGTCCCCTACAATGAGCAGTTCTTC
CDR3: CASSGVGVPYNEQFF

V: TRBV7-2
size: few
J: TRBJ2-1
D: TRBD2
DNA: TGTGCCAGCAGCTCCTGGACTAGCGGGGGATCATACAATGAGCAGTTCTTC
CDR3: CASSSWTSGGSYNEQFF

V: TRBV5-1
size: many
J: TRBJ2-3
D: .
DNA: TGCGCCAGCAGCTCCCCCCTGAGCACAGATACGCAGTATTTT
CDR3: CASSSPLSTDTQYF

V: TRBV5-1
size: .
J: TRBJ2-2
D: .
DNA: TGCGCCAGCAGTCGCCAGGGGCCCACCGGGGAGCTGTTTTTT
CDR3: CASSRQGPTGELFF

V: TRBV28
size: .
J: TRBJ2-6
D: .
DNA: TGTGCCAGCAGCTCGGTCGGCTCTGGGGCCAACGTCCTGACTTTC
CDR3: CASSSVGSGANVLTF

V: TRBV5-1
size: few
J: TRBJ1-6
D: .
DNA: TGCGCCAGCAGCTTTAAAACAGCTGGGGATTCACCCCTCCACTTT
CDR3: CASSFKTAGDSPLHF

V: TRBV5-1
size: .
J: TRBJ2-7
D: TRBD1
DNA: TGCGCCAGCAGCTTCGGGACAGGGGGATCCCACGAGCAGTACTTC
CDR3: CASSFGTGGSHEQYF

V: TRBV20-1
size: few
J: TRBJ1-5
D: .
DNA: TGCAGTGCTAGAGGTCTCGGGGACGTGGGCAATCAGCCCCAGCATTTT
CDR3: CSARGLGDVGNQPQHF

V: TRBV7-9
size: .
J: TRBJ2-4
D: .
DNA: TGTGCCAGCAGCCTGGGGGAAGGAGACATTCAGTACTTC
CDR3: CASSLGEGDIQYF

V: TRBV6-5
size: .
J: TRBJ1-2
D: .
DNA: TGTGCCAGCAGTTCCCAGGGTTTTGGCTACACCTTC
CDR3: CASSSQGFGYTF

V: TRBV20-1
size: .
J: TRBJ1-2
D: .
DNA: TGCAGTGCTAGAGACCCGGAGGGCTACACCTTC
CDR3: CSARDPEGYTF

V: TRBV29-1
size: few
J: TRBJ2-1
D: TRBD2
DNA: TGCAGCGTCCCCCGCCTAGCGGGAGCCAATGAGCAGTTCTTC
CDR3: CSVPRLAGANEQFF